This record covers a single T cell receptor (beta chain). The antigen remains unidentified. Researchers ran the PCR with 60 Vbeta and 13 Jbeta primers. Measured with immunoSEQ multiplex PCR; TCRdb has only the in-frame clones, and not every one. Of under 200,000 clones in the sample, 70% to 85% were seen once. The sample originates from a study of cytomegalovirus exposure and HLA in healthy donors. The CDR3 runs 16 residues. The V and J ends lost 4 bases and 6 bases, in that order; junction bases with no gene match: 13. CDR1 is SGHDT and CDR2 is YYEEEE in the germline V gene. Overall study results and limits: A few CMV-associated chains proved CMV antigen-specific in vitro. Later, TCR association rates were found to vary by HLA locus, highest for DRB1 and lowest for HLA-C.

This receptor was taken from a woman aged 40-49 years in good health and CMV-seronegative. The sequenced sample was PBMCs. The chain recombines TRBV5-6 with TRBJ2-3; 8 nucleotides align to TRBD2. The CDR3 DNA follows: TGTGCCAGCAGCGGAATGGGACTAGGTGCAGTCGATACGCAGTATTTT. This encodes CASSGMGLGAVDTQYF.